The 29 T cell receptor beta chains listed next were all sequenced from one sample in a study of cytotoxic CD8 clonotypes in ibrutinib-treated CLL. The protocol was immunoSEQ multiplex PCR, while the TCRdb copy is restricted to in-frame clones and leaves out a portion. Of 65,000 to 85,000 clones in the sample, roughly 80% are singletons; the top ten hold roughly 40%. Material: PBMCs, obtained after 24 months of ibrutinib treatment. These receptor sequences come from a human donor with chronic lymphocytic leukemia.

This chain uses TRBV6-5 with TRBJ2-4, with D hard to call. The CDR3 spans 14 residues. Germline V CDR1 and CDR2: MNHEY, SVGAGI. V was cut by 3 bases and J by 5 bases, with 11 bases left in between. The CDR3 is CASSYGDRENIQYF. The CDR3 bases are TGTGCCAGCAGTTATGGGGATAGGGAAAACATTCAGTACTTC.

The gene calls are TRBV2 and TRBJ1-3; TRBD1 aligns across 8 bases. Germline-derived CDR1 and CDR2 are SNHLY and FYNNEI. This CDR3 has 14 residues. V trimming: 6 bases; J trimming: 4 bases; junction bases outside the gene matches: 5. The CDR3 coding sequence is TGTGCCAGCAGATACACAGGGGGAGGAAACACCATATATTTT. It translates to CASRYTGGGNTIYF.

This chain links TRBV18 with TRBJ2-7; D perhaps matches TRBD1 (5 bases). Trimming left V 2 bases short and J 6 bases short, with 8 bases between. The germline V gene has CDR1 KGHSH and CDR2 LQKENI. The CDR3 runs 12 residues. The CDR3 loop is CASSPDSGEQYF. DNA of the CDR3: TGTGCCAGCTCACCAGACAGTGGCGAGCAGTACTTC.

The chain links TRBV9 to TRBJ2-5; D might be TRBD2 (6 bases). Germline loops: CDR1 SGDLS, CDR2 YYNGEE. The germline V and J ends were trimmed by 4 bases and 4 bases, with 23 bases remaining between them. The CDR3 loop spans 17 amino acids. The CDR3 DNA sequence: TGTGCCAGCAGCCCCAGAGGGTCCGGAGTGGGAGGAGAGACCCAGTACTTC. This translates into CASSPRGSGVGGETQYF.

The chain has TRBV28 and TRBJ2-1; D is possibly TRBD1 (5 bases). Trimming stripped 3 bases from V and 5 bases from J, with 11 bases between. The CDR3 runs 14 residues. Germline assignment: CDR1 MDHEN and CDR2 SYDVKM. The CDR3: CASSLVQGNNEQFF. The CDR3 DNA reads TGTGCCAGCAGTTTGGTGCAGGGAAACAATGAGCAGTTCTTC. Full variable domain (remainder filled in from reference TRBV28 and TRBJ2-1): DVKVTQSSRYLVKRTGEKVFLECVQDMDHENMFWYRQDPGLGLRLIYFSYDVKMKEKGDIPEGYSVSREKKERFSLILESASTNQTSMYLCASSLVQGNNEQFFGPGTRLTVL.

The chain combines TRBV5-4 with TRBJ2-7; 12 bases match TRBD2. The germline gives CDR1 SGHNT, CDR2 YYREEE (reference sequence). The CDR3 consists of 17 residues. The V gene end was trimmed by 0 bases and the J gene end by 6 bases; junction bases not matched to a gene: 10. CDR3 sequence (DNA): TGTGCCAGCAGCTTGGGCCTAGCGGGAGGGCCCTCACGCGAGCAGTACTTC. Translated, it gives CASSLGLAGGPSREQYF.

The V call is TRBV6-5, the J call TRBJ1-5, with TRBD1 matching over 7 bases. The CDR3 runs to 14 residues. The V gene end was trimmed by 5 bases and the J gene end by 5 bases; junction bases not matched to a gene: 6. Germline V gene sequence: CDR1 MNHEY, CDR2 SVGAGI. CDR3 nucleotides: TGTGCCAGCAGTCGAGGGCAGGGGGATCAGCCCCAGCATTTT. This sequence encodes CASSRGQGDQPQHF.

This chain links TRBV5-1 with TRBJ2-6, with 7 bases aligning to TRBD1. The CDR3 spans 16 residues. Germline V gene sequence: CDR1 SGHRS, CDR2 YFSETQ. J was trimmed by 2 bases and V by 3 bases; bases with no gene match: 5. CDR3 sequence (DNA): TGCGCCAGCAGCTCAGCGACAGGGACTGGGGCCAACGTCCTGACTTTC. Protein sequence: CASSSATGTGANVLTF.

The rearrangement uses TRBV15 and TRBJ1-1, with D perhaps TRBD1 (6 bases). Trimming stripped 8 bases from V and 5 bases from J, with 21 bases between. Germline V gene lookup returns CDR1 LNHNV and CDR2 YYDKDF (reference sequence). The CDR3 loop spans 15 amino acids. This CDR3 reads CATWGAGSGGTEAFF. CDR3 in DNA: TGTGCCACCTGGGGGGCTGGGTCTGGAGGGACTGAAGCTTTCTTT.

The chain carries TRBV2 and TRBJ2-3; possibly TRBD1 or TRBD2 for D (5 bases each). Trimming shortened V by 6 bases and J by 2 bases, and 6 bases separated the two germline ends. This CDR3 is 12 amino acids long. Looked up from germline, CDR1 is SNHLY and CDR2 is FYNNEI. For the CDR3, the DNA is TGTGCCAGCAGGGGGGACACAGATACGCAGTATTTT. This translates into CASRGDTDTQYF.

This clone showed up many times. V and J are TRBV7-9 and TRBJ2-1, with 8 positions matching TRBD1. From germline, CDR1 is SEHNR and CDR2 FQNEAQ (reference sequence). V shed 1 base and J 7 bases; nucleotides not matched to a gene: 3. The CDR3 runs to 14 residues. Here the CDR3 reads CASSLGGQGNEQFF. DNA for the CDR3: TGTGCCAGCAGCTTAGGAGGACAGGGTAATGAGCAGTTCTTC.

This chain uses TRBV7-3 with TRBJ2-3; D not resolved. Per the germline V gene, CDR1 is SGHTA and CDR2 is FQGTGA. The CDR3 spans 12 residues. Trimming removed 4 bases at V and 6 bases at J, with 8 bases between. The chain's CDR3 is CASSYPGDTQYF. The CDR3 DNA reads TGTGCCAGCAGCTATCCCGGGGATACGCAGTATTTT. The full variable domain, with the rest looked up from reference TRBV7-3 and TRBJ2-3, is GAGVSQTPSNKVTEKGKYVELRCDPISGHTALYWYRQSLGQGPEFLIYFQGTGAADDSGLPNDRFFAVRPEGSVSTLKIQRTERGDSAVYLCASSYPGDTQYFGPGTRLTVL.

J is TRBJ1-3 and V is TRBV18; the D is unclear. Germline values: CDR1 KGHSH, CDR2 LQKENI. Trimming removed 6 bases at V and 0 bases at J, with 12 bases between. The CDR3 length is 15 residues. The CDR3 protein is CASSQDGISGNTIYF. In DNA, the CDR3 is TGTGCCAGCTCTCAGGACGGGATCTCTGGAAACACCATATATTTT.

This rearrangement joins TRBV5-1 to TRBJ2-5; D might be TRBD2 (5 bases). Germline V gives CDR1 SGHRS, CDR2 YFSETQ. V lost 4 bases and J lost 4, with 11 bases in between. The CDR3 consists of 13 residues. The DNA of the CDR3 is TGCGCCAGCAGCCGCGAGGGTGCAGAGACCCAGTACTTC. It encodes CASSREGAETQYF.

The chain combines TRBV20-1 with TRBJ1-6, with D unresolved. Germline-derived CDR1 and CDR2 are DFQATT and SNEGSKA (reference sequence). The CDR3 covers 10 residues. Between the trimmed V and J ends, which lost 5 bases and 7 bases, there was a span of 3 bases. CDR3 nucleotide sequence: TGCAGTGCTCGGAATTCACCCCTCCACTTT. This translates into CSARNSPLHF.

V is TRBV5-1 and J is TRBJ2-1, with no clear D. V gave up 4 bases and J gave up 7 bases, with 15 bases separating them. The V gene's germline CDR1 is SGHRS and CDR2 YFSETQ. The CDR3 is made up of 14 amino acids. This CDR3 is CASSPPGSINEQFF. CDR3 bases: TGCGCCAGCAGCCCCCCGGGTAGTATAAATGAGCAGTTCTTC. The variable domain in full, completed from reference TRBV5-1 and TRBJ2-1, reads KAGVTQTPRYLIKTRGQQVTLSCSPISGHRSVSWYQQTPGQGLQFLFEYFSETQRNKGNFPGRFSGRQFSNSRSEMNVSTLELGDSALYLCASSPPGSINEQFFGPGTRLTVL.

The chain has TRBV28 and TRBJ2-2; a weak D match, TRBD2 (6 bases). Trimming pared 7 bases from V and 5 bases from J, leaving 17 bases between. This CDR3 is built from 15 residues. Per the germline V gene, CDR1 is MDHEN and CDR2 is SYDVKM. The CDR3 sequence is CASIGGSAGTGELFF. CDR3 DNA sequence: TGTGCCAGCATAGGAGGGTCGGCGGGGACCGGGGAGCTGTTTTTT.

This clone came up a few times. The chain employs TRBV5-1 and TRBJ1-2; D is perhaps TRBD1 (5 bases). Germline assignment: CDR1 SGHRS and CDR2 YFSETQ. The CDR3 extends over 12 amino acids. The ends were cut back, 2 bases at V and 9 bases at J, with 11 bases in the middle. In nucleotides, the CDR3 is TGCGCCAGCAGCTTTACCGGGGCGAGCTACACCTTC. Amino acid sequence: CASSFTGASYTF.

This clone was picked up a small number of times. This rearrangement joins TRBV5-1 to TRBJ2-3; D is unclear. This CDR3 is 12 amino acids long. Trimming stripped 0 bases from V and 8 bases from J, with 7 bases between. Looked up from germline, CDR1 is SGHRS and CDR2 is YFSETQ. CDR3 protein: CASSLDGLTQYF. The CDR3 nucleotides are TGCGCCAGCAGCTTGGACGGGCTTACGCAGTATTTT.

The chain couples TRBV11-3 to TRBJ2-2; 9 nucleotides agree with TRBD1. The junction had 5 bases not matched to a gene; V was cut back by 5 bases and J by 1 base. The CDR3 is 16 residues long. Germline loops: CDR1 SGHNT, CDR2 YENEEA. CDR3 amino acids: CASSDRGTLNTGELFF. For the CDR3, the DNA is TGTGCCAGCAGCGACAGGGGGACTTTGAACACCGGGGAGCTGTTTTTT.

The rearrangement uses TRBV5-1 and TRBJ2-3; D gene ambiguous. Germline CDR1 is SGHRS and CDR2 is YFSETQ. This CDR3 spans 15 amino acids. The ends were cut back, 0 bases at V and 0 bases at J, with 8 bases in the middle. This CDR3 is CASSLVDTSTDTQYF. The DNA of the CDR3 is TGCGCCAGCAGCTTGGTGGATACTAGCACAGATACGCAGTATTTT. The variable domain in full, completed from reference TRBV5-1 and TRBJ2-3, reads KAGVTQTPRYLIKTRGQQVTLSCSPISGHRSVSWYQQTPGQGLQFLFEYFSETQRNKGNFPGRFSGRQFSNSRSEMNVSTLELGDSALYLCASSLVDTSTDTQYFGPGTRLTVL.

The chain links TRBV10-3 to TRBJ2-1, with D maybe TRBD1 (5 bases). The CDR3 is 13 residues long. With 10 bases removed from V and 0 bases from J, the gap between germline ends came to 10 bases. Germline V CDR1 and CDR2: ENHRY, SYGVKD. As DNA, the CDR3 is TGTGCCAGCAGGGATAGCTCCTACAATGAGCAGTTCTTC. Protein sequence: CASRDSSYNEQFF.

In its sample, this clone was seen once. The rearrangement links TRBV7-9 to TRBJ2-5; D gene uncertain. The CDR3 sequence is 16 residues long. Germline CDR1 and CDR2: SEHNR and FQNEAQ (reference sequence). With 5 bases removed from V and 5 bases from J, the gap between germline ends came to 21 bases. In nucleotides, the CDR3 is TGTGCCAGCAGCATTGGGGAAAAACAATTTGGGGAGACCCAGTACTTC. It is translated as CASSIGEKQFGETQYF.

The rearrangement joins TRBV29-1 to TRBJ1-2, with 8 bases matching TRBD1. The J segment lost 0 bases and the V segment lost 6 bases, leaving 3 bases of the junction unmatched. CDR1 is SQVTM, CDR2 ANQGSEA, per germline. The CDR3 is 13 residues long. CDR3 DNA sequence: TGCAGCGTGGGACAGGCAACTAACTATGGCTACACCTTC. Protein: CSVGQATNYGYTF.

The gene calls are TRBV11-2 and TRBJ2-3; 12 bases match TRBD2. The CDR3 totals 18 residues. CDR1 and CDR2 from the germline V gene are SGHAT and FQNNGV. With 2 bases clipped from V and 1 base from J, the junction kept 7 bases outside the gene matches. CDR3 nucleotides: TGTGCCAGCAGCTTATTGAGACTAGCGGGAGTCGGCACAGATACGCAGTATTTT. Its translation: CASSLLRLAGVGTDTQYF.

V is TRBV9 and J is TRBJ2-3; D assignment may be TRBD1 or TRBD2 (5 bases each). The V gene lost 1 base and the J gene lost 0 bases, with 6 bases spanning the gap. The CDR3 loop spans 14 amino acids. Per germline, CDR1 SGDLS and CDR2 YYNGEE. This CDR3 reads CASSVWGSTDTQYF. The CDR3 nucleotides read TGTGCCAGCAGCGTATGGGGGAGCACAGATACGCAGTATTTT. The full variable domain, with the rest looked up from reference TRBV9 and TRBJ2-3, is DSGVTQTPKHLITATGQRVTLRCSPRSGDLSVYWYQQSLDQGLQFLIQYYNGEERAKGNILERFSAQQFPDLHSELNLSSLELGDSALYFCASSVWGSTDTQYFGPGTRLTVL.

V and J are TRBV28 and TRBJ1-2, with D perhaps TRBD1 (6 bases). This CDR3 contains 12 residues. The V and J ends lost 3 bases and 10 bases respectively, with 12 bases between them. CDR1 and CDR2 from the germline V gene are MDHEN and SYDVKM. In DNA, the CDR3 is TGTGCCAGCAGTTTTTTCCCAGGGGCCTACACCTTC. Its translation: CASSFFPGAYTF.

The chain couples TRBV30 to TRBJ1-4; D may be TRBD1 (6 bases). Trimming left V 4 bases short and J 8 bases short, with 17 bases between. Per germline, CDR1 GTSNPN and CDR2 SVGIG (reference sequence). The CDR3 covers 14 residues. DNA for the CDR3: TGTGCCTGGAAAGGATCGGGGGCGGAGGAAAAACTGTTTTTT. It specifies CAWKGSGAEEKLFF.

V gene TRBV7-2 combines with J gene TRBJ2-1, with TRBD2 matching over 9 bases. Losses at the gene ends were 7 bases for V and 2 bases for J; bases not matched to a gene: 6. The CDR3 length is 15 residues. CDR1 is SGHTA, CDR2 FQGNSA, per germline. The CDR3 DNA is TGTGCCAGCAACGGCGGGAGGGCCCCCTACAATGAGCAGTTCTTC. Translation: CASNGGRAPYNEQFF.